This T cell receptor beta chain came from a study of blood T cell repertoires in COVID-19. On the study more broadly: Samples came from the United States, Italy and Spain, spanning acute and convalescent COVID-19. T cells, B-cell-depleted T cells, or PBMCs provided the cDNA or gDNA that served as material.

The length of the CDR3 is 15 residues. CDR1 and CDR2 (germline): SGDLS, YYNGEE. V gave up 4 bases and J gave up 6 bases; unmatched junction bases: 10. Authors' data handling: Reference gene primer amplification gave nucleated cell count estimates. Assay: immunoSEQ multiplex PCR; the TCRdb copy retains only in-frame clones and omits some. D and trimming were read from the DNA, whereas the V and J calls and clone size are those reported in that table. The table lists roughly 93,000 clones, about 89% of them singletons. V is TRBV9 and J is TRBJ1-3, with 7 bases lining up with TRBD1. This TCR derives from a human donor in a cohort sampled during active COVID-19. The source material was peripheral blood. Here the CDR3 reads CASSISPGQQNTIYF. The DNA for the CDR3 is TGTGCCAGCAGCATATCCCCGGGACAGCAAAACACCATATATTTT. Complete variable domain (other parts from reference TRBV9 and TRBJ1-3): DSGVTQTPKHLITATGQRVTLRCSPRSGDLSVYWYQQSLDQGLQFLIQYYNGEERAKGNILERFSAQQFPDLHSELNLSSLELGDSALYFCASSISPGQQNTIYFGEGSWLTVV.